This record looks at one T cell receptor (beta chain) sequence and its context. Its antigen is currently unknown. The data were obtained in a study of long-term antiretroviral therapy in people with HIV. General study findings and limits: In HIV, the repertoires covered a tighter span of CDR3 lengths than in controls. Pre-ART-expanded clones dominated the repertoire at all time points. Although diversity increased after ART, it remained lower than in transplant donor controls.

Assay version v3.0 of immunoSEQ was used, and it was run at survey level. Sequencing was performed with immunoSEQ multiplex PCR; in TCRdb, only in-frame clones are kept and a portion is missing. This table holds fewer than 40,000 clones, approximately 80% found once. The CDR3 totals 21 residues. The chain uses TRBV21-1 and TRBJ2-3; TRBD2 is taken as the D call from the table, unchecked against the DNA. TRBV21-1 is designated a pseudogene. The sequenced sample was unsorted PBMCs, obtained 3.4 years after starting antiretroviral therapy. This sequence originates from a man in his thirties or forties with HIV. The CDR3 nucleotides read TGTGCCAGCAGCAAAGAAGGGGCGGGGACTAGCGGCTTCCCCCCCACAGATACGCAGTATTTT. Its protein is CASSKEGAGTSGFPPTDTQYF.